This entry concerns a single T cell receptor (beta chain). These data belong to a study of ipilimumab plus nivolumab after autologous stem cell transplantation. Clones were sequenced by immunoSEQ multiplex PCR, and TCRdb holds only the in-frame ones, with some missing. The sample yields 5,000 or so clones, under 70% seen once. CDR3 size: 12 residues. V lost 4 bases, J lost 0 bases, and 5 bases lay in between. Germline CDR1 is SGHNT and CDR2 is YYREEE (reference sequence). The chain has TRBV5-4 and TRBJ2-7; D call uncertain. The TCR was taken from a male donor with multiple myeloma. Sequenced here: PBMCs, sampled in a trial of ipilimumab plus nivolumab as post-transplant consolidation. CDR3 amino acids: CASSTSSYEQYF. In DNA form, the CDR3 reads TGTGCCAGCAGCACAAGCTCCTACGAGCAGTACTTC.